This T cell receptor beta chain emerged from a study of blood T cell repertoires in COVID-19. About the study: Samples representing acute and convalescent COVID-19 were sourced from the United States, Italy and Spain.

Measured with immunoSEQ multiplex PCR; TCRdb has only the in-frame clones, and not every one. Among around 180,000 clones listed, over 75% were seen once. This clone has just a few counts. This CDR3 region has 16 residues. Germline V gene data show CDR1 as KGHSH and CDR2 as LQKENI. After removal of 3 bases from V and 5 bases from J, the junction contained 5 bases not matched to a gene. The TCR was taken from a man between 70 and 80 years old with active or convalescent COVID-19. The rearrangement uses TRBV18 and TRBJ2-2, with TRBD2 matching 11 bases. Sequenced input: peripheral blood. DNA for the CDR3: TGTGCCAGCTCACCGAGCGGGACTAGCGGAACCGGGGAGCTGTTTTTT. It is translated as CASSPSGTSGTGELFF.